The T cell receptor (beta chain) under discussion was sequenced for a study of tumor-infiltrating lymphocytes in primary liver carcinoma. The junction had 5 bases not matched to a gene; V was cut back by 4 bases and J by 8 bases. CDR3 length: 12 residues. CDR1 SGHAT and CDR2 FQNNGV come from the germline V gene. A remark on this clonotype: Its antigen is as yet unknown. No conserved phenylalanine or tryptophan is present at the end of the CDR3, so a read error is the likely explanation.

Study findings and constraints: Tumor-blood pairs (like tumor-adjacent pairs) overlapped less than tumor region pairs did. Blood's top-250-clone fraction was significantly lower than that of tumors (p = 0.039).

Co-extraction of both nucleic acids (RNA and DNA) used about 17-31 mg of unsorted bulk tissue. The authors made TCR beta cDNA from around 500 ng total RNA with a constant-region primer. A slightly modified ARM-PCR protocol with three nested multiplex PCR rounds produced these TCR beta libraries. The two initial PCR rounds, around 11 cycles each, used TRBV1-TRBV30 forward and C-beta reverse primers. Each CDR3 protein is one row after TCRdb ran MiXCR on the multiplex PCR reads. The sample has about 120,000 distinct CDR3 sequences, approximately 70% seen once; the top ten hold around 9.3%. This sequence was found in a woman aged 60-70 years with primary liver carcinoma and hepatitis B virus infection. Sequences were obtained from liver tumor tissue from sampling region 1. The subset denotes: tumor region T1, superior pole. This rearrangement joins TRBV11-2 to TRBJ2-7; 7 bases match TRBD1. This CDR3 is CASSSTGVKQYL. For the CDR3, the DNA is TGTGCCAGCAGCTCCACAGGGGTCAAGCAGTACTTA.